The sequence of this T cell receptor beta chain was determined in a study of T cell responses to AZD1222 COVID-19 vaccine. General study findings and limits: White British donors predominated, females outnumbered males, and clonal diversity was possibly underestimated. After two AZD1222 doses, spike-specific TCR breadth and depth rose versus day 0. Researchers report vaccine-associated CD4 TCRs spanning spike, with dominance at 160-218 and 743-854. It was only five to seven AZD1222 recipients who were seropositive at baseline.

With respect to this clone: Antigen unknown.

With 5 bases removed from V and 8 bases from J, the gap between germline ends came to 13 bases. This CDR3 is built from 13 residues. The V gene's germline CDR1 is LNHDA and CDR2 SQIVND (reference sequence). The method was immunoSEQ multiplex PCR; TCRdb's version includes in-frame clones alone and lacks a portion of them. The sample contains about 120,000 clones, almost 95% of which appear only once. The sequence came from an adult who received the AZD1222 COVID-19 vaccine. Sample: peripheral blood, taken 28 days after the second AZD1222 dose. This chain links TRBV19 with TRBJ2-1; D is unresolved. The CDR3 loop reads CASSDTSGDEQFF. The CDR3 nucleotides are TGTGCCAGTAGTGACACTTCCGGCGATGAGCAGTTCTTC.